The clone carrying this T cell receptor (beta chain) has only a few counts. Amplification of TCR beta CDR3 regions was performed using RNA transcripts as template. HTBI primers drove first-round RT-PCR of the TCR CDR3. TCRdb independently ran MiXCR on the multiplex PCR reads; one entry per CDR3 protein. The data show about 640,000 distinct CDR3 sequences, about 14% seen once. The V and J ends lost 6 bases and 7 bases, in that order; junction bases with no gene match: 8. Germline V gene data show CDR1 as LNHDA and CDR2 as SQIVND (reference sequence). CDR3 length equals 13 residues. These data belong to a study of T cells in Graves' hyperthyroidism and ophthalmopathy.

This clonotype originated in a woman aged 45 to 65 with Graves' ophthalmopathy. The specimen sequenced was blood. The chain has TRBV19 and TRBJ1-1; TRBD1 agrees at 7 bases. CDR3 DNA: TGTGCCAGTAGCTTAGACAGGGCGGGTGAAGCTTTCTTT. The encoded protein is CASSLDRAGEAFF.